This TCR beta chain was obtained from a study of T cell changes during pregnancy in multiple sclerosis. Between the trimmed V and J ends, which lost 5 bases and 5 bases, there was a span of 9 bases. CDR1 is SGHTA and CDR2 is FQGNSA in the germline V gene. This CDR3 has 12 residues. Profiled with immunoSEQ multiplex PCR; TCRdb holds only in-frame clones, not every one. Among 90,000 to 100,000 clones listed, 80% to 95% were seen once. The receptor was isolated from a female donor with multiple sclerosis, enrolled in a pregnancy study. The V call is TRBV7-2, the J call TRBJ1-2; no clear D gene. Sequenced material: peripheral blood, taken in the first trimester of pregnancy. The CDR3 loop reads CASSPSGYGYTF. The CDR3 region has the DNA TGTGCCAGCAGCCCATCGGGTTATGGCTACACCTTC.